The 11 T cell receptor beta chains below all came from one sample that was sequenced in a study of T cell repertoires in cytomegalovirus infection. TCRdb reanalysed the reads using MiXCR and keeps one entry per CDR3 protein. The table lists more than 150,000 distinct CDR3 sequences, under 25% of them singletons, with roughly 2.9% in the top ten. The sample comprised PBMCs. The receptor source for this set is a human donor in good health (CMV status not recorded). Some clones in this sample may be carry-over from other donors' samples.

V usage is TRBV6-8 and J usage is TRBJ1-2, with D unclear. The CDR3 sequence is 11 residues long. CDR1 is MNHGY, CDR2 SAAAGT, per germline. Trimming left V 4 bases short and J 10 bases short, with 10 bases between. CDR3 loop: CASSSGYAYTF. As DNA, the CDR3 is TGTGCCAGCAGTTCGGGGTACGCCTACACCTTC.

This clonotype came up a few times. The chain couples TRBV7-3 to TRBJ1-1; D perhaps matches TRBD1 (5 bases). Germline CDR1 is SGHTA and CDR2 is FQGTGA. Between the trimmed V and J ends, which lost 5 bases and 0 bases, there was a span of 7 bases. This CDR3 spans 13 amino acids. CDR3 loop: CASSETVNTEAFF. CDR3 in DNA: TGTGCCAGCAGCGAGACAGTGAACACTGAAGCTTTCTTT.

In its sample, this clonotype was seen a few times. This chain's CDR3 is CASSSAMGRQPNTEAFF. The CDR3 DNA reads TGCGCCAGCAGCTCGGCTATGGGGCGCCAACCGAACACTGAAGCTTTCTTT. V usage is TRBV5-1 and J usage is TRBJ1-1; D perhaps matches TRBD1 (5 bases). Trimming removed 3 bases at V and 1 base at J, with 19 bases between. The CDR3 consists of 17 residues. The germline CDR1 and CDR2 sequences are SGHRS and YFSETQ.

The table lists this clonotype with a few counts. The rearrangement links TRBV14 to TRBJ2-5, with D possibly being TRBD2 (5 bases). This CDR3 is built from 15 residues. Trimming stripped 1 base from V and 2 bases from J, with 11 bases between. Germline-derived CDR1 and CDR2 are SGHDN and FVKESK. The CDR3 here is CASSQVTGMQETQYF. DNA of the CDR3: TGTGCCAGCAGCCAAGTCACCGGGATGCAAGAGACCCAGTACTTC.

This chain connects TRBV12-3 or TRBV12-4 to TRBJ2-1; 7 nucleotides match TRBD2. V lost 4 bases, J lost 8 bases, and 20 bases stayed unmatched. The CDR3 loop spans 18 amino acids. CDR3: CASSSIRWGGDGSDEQFF. DNA of the CDR3: TGTGCCAGCAGTTCCATACGCTGGGGGGGGGACGGGAGCGATGAGCAGTTCTTC.

This clonotype has more than one count but fewer than ten. The V and J genes are TRBV7-6 and TRBJ2-3, with D possibly being TRBD2 (5 bases). Germline V gene sequence: CDR1 SGHVS, CDR2 FNYEAQ. The V gene lost 8 bases and the J gene lost 4 bases, with 10 bases spanning the gap. The CDR3 runs to 12 residues. This CDR3 reads CASGEGSDTQYF. CDR3 nucleotides: TGTGCCAGCGGCGAGGGTTCAGATACGCAGTATTTT.

This rearrangement joins TRBV4-1 to TRBJ1-5; 10 bases match TRBD1. The J segment lost 6 bases and the V segment lost 6 bases, leaving 8 bases of the junction unmatched. Looked up from germline, CDR1 is MGHRA and CDR2 is YSYEKL. The CDR3 totals 15 residues. The CDR3 DNA follows: TGCGCCAGCAGTCCCTCCGACAGGGGGCCTCAGCCCCAGCATTTT. Its translation is CASSPSDRGPQPQHF.

Details on this clonotype: A much larger clone differs by one base, so this may be a read error. This chain connects TRBV7-3 to TRBJ2-7; 12 positions agree with TRBD1. This CDR3 comprises 16 residues. CDR1 and CDR2 from the germline V gene are SGHTA and FQGTGA. Losses at the gene ends were 5 bases for V and 5 bases for J; bases not matched to a gene: 10. CDR3 nucleotide sequence: TGTGCCAGCAGCCGCGACCGGGACAGGGGGCCGGACGAGCAGTACTTC. It yields the protein CASSRDRDRGPDEQYF. The whole variable domain, filled in from reference TRBV7-3 and TRBJ2-7, reads GAGVSQTPSNKVTEKGKYVELRCDPISGHTALYWYRQSLGQGPEFLIYFQGTGAADDSGLPNDRFFAVRPEGSVSTLKIQRTERGDSAVYLCASSRDRDRGPDEQYFGPGTRLTVT.

This clonotype was counted between two and nine times. The chain recombines TRBV28 with TRBJ2-7; D unresolved. Germline CDR1 and CDR2: MDHEN and SYDVKM. This CDR3 spans 14 amino acids. V was cut by 8 bases and J by 5 bases, with 19 bases left in between. CDR3 in DNA: TGTGCCAGCGGCAGACACGGGTCGCGCCACGAGCAGTACTTC. Amino acid sequence: CASGRHGSRHEQYF.

This clonotype occurred a few times. This chain connects TRBV5-1 to TRBJ2-5; 7 bases align to TRBD2. The CDR3 contains 14 residues. Losses at the gene ends were 0 bases for V and 3 bases for J; bases not matched to a gene: 2. CDR1 SGHRS and CDR2 YFSETQ come from the germline V gene. The CDR3 protein is CASSLASGKETQYF. Here the CDR3 DNA reads TGCGCCAGCAGCTTGGCTAGCGGAAAAGAGACCCAGTACTTC.

There are a few counts of this clonotype. The rearrangement joins TRBV12-3 or TRBV12-4 to TRBJ1-2, with 7 bases identical to TRBD1. The CDR3 contains 14 residues. J gave up 8 bases and V 5 bases, and 11 bases lay outside the gene matches. In DNA form, the CDR3 reads TGTGCCAGCAGTCTACACTCTTTCAGGGGGGGCTACACCTTC. Translating it yields CASSLHSFRGGYTF.